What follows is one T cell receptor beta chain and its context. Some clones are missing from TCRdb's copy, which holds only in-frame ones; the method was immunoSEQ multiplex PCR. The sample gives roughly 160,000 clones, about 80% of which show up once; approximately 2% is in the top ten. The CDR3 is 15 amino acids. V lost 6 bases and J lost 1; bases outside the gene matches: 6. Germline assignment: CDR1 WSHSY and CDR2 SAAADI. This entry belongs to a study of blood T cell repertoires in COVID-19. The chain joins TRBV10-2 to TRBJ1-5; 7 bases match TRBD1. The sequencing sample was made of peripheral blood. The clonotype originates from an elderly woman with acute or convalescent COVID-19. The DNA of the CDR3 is TGCGCCAGCAGCGGGGGACAGCAAAGCAATCAGCCCCAGCATTTT. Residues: CASSGGQQSNQPQHF.